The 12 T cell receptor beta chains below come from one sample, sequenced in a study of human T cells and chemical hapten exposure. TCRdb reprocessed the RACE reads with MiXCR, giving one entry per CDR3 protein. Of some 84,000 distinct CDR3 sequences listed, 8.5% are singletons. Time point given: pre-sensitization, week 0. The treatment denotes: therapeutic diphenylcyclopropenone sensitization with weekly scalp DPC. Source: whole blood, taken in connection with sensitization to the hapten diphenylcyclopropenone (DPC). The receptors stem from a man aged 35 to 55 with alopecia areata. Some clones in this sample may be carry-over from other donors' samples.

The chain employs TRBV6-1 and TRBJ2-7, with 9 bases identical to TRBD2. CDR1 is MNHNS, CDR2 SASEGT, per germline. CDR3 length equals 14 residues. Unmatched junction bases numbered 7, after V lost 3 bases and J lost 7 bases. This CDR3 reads CASSDLLAGGEQYV. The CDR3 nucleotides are TGTGCCAGCAGTGATTTACTAGCGGGTGGGGAGCAGTACGTC.

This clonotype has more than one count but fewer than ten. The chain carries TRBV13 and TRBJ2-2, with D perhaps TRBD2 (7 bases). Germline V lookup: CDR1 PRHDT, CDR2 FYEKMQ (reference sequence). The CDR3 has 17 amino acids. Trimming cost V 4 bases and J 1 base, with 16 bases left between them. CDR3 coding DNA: TGTGCCAGCAGCTCTCGGGGGCTAGCGGTGAACACCGGGGAGCTGTTTTTT. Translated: CASSSRGLAVNTGELFF.

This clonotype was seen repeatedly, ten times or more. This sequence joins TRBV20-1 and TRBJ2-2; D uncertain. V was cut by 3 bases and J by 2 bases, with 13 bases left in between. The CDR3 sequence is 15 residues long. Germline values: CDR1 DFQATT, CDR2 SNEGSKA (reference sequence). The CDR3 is CSARGPTINTGELFF. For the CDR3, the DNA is TGCAGTGCTAGGGGTCCTACCATTAACACCGGGGAGCTGTTTTTT.

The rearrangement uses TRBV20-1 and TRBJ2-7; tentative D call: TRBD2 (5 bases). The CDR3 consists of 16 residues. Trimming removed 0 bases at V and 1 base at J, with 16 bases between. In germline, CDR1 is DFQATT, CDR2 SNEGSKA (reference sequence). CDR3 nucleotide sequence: TGCAGTGCTAGAGATCACTTCCGGGAAAGTTCCTACGAGCAGTACTTC. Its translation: CSARDHFRESSYEQYF.

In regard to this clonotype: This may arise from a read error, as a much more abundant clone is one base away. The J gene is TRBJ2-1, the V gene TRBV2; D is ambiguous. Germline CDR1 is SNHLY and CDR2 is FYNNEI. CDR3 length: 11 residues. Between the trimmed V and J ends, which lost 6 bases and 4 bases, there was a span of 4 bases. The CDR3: CASSQYNEQFF. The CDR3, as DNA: TGTGCCAGCAGCCAGTACAATGAGCAGTTCTTC.

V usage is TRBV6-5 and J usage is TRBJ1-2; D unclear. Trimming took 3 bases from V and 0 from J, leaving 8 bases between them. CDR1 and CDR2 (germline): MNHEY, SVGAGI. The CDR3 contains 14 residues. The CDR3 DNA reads TGTGCCAGCAGTTATTCGATCGCTAACTATGGCTACACCTTC. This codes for CASSYSIANYGYTF.

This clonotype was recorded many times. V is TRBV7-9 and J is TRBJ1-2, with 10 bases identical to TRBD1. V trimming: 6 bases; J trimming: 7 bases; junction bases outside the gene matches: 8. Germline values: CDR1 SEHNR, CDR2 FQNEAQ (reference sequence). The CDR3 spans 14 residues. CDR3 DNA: TGTGCCAGCAGAACCGGGACAGGGGTCTTTGGCTACACCTTC. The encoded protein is CASRTGTGVFGYTF.

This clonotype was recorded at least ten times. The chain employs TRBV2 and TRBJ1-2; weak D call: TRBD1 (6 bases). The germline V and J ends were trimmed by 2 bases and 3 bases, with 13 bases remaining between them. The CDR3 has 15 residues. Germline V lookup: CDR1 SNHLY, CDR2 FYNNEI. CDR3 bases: TGTGCCAGCAGTGAAAAGTGGCAGGGGCACTATGGCTACACCTTC. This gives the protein CASSEKWQGHYGYTF.

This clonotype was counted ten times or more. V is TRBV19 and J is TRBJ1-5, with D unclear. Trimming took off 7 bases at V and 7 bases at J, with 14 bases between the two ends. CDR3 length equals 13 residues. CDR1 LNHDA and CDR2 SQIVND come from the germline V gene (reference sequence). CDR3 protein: CASKVPGDQPQHF. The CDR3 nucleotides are TGTGCCAGTAAAGTTCCGGGAGACCAGCCCCAGCATTTT. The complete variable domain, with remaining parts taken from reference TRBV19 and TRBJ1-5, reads DGGITQSPKYLFRKEGQNVTLSCEQNLNHDAMYWYRQDPGQGLRLIYYSQIVNDFQKGDIAEGYSVSREKKESFPLTVTSAQKNPTAFYLCASKVPGDQPQHFGDGTRLSIL.

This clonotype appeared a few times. The CDR3 is CASSLGGLGNTIYF. DNA for the CDR3: TGTGCCAGCAGTTTAGGGGGGCTTGGAAACACCATATATTTT. V usage is TRBV12-3 or TRBV12-4 and J usage is TRBJ1-3, with TRBD1 as a possible D gene (6 bases). This CDR3 comprises 14 residues. V lost 1 base and J 3 bases, leaving 7 bases between the germline ends.

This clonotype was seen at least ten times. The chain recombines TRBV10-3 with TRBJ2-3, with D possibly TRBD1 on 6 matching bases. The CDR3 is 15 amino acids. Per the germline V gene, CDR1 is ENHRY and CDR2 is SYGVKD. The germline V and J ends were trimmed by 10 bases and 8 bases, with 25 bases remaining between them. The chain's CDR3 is CATRMEQGGVGTQYF. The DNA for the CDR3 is TGTGCCACGAGAATGGAACAGGGCGGCGTCGGTACGCAGTATTTT.

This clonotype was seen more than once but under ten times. CDR3 sequence (DNA): TGTGCCAGCAGCCCCCGGGACAGGGCCTCCTACGAGCAGTACTTC. This encodes CASSPRDRASYEQYF. The chain carries TRBV2 and TRBJ2-7; 9 bases match TRBD1. The CDR3 spans 15 residues. Looked up from germline, CDR1 is SNHLY and CDR2 is FYNNEI. V lost 6 bases and J lost 0; bases outside the gene matches: 6.